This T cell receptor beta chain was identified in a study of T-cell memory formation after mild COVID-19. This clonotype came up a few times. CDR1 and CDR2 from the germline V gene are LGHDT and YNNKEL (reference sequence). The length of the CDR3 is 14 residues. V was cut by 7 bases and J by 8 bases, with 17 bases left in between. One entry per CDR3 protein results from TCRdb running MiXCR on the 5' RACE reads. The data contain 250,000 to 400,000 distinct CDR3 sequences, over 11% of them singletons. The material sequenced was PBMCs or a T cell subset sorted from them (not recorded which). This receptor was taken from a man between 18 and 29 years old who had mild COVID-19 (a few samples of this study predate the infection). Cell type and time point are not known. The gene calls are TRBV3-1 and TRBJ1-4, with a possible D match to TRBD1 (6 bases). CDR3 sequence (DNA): TGTGCCAGCACCCTCCAGGGGAAGGAGGAAAAACTGTTTTTT. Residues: CASTLQGKEEKLFF.